The rows below give T cell receptor beta chains drawn from one sample of a study of metastatic and nonmetastatic thyroid tumors. Using MiXCR, TCRdb reanalyzed the PCR reads. The sample records about 32,000 clones, roughly 21% being singletons. The sequencing input was blood. These TCRs come from a female donor with papillary thyroid cancer or a benign thyroid nodule (not recorded which). Some clones in this sample may be carry-over from other donors' samples. The CDR3 runs from the conserved cysteine through the conserved F or W. A D gene is named only where the DNA matches it firmly. Only some rows state a clone size, as once, few, many or a class for expanded clones.

j_call v_call clone_size d_call cdr3_aa cdr3_nt
TRBJ2-2 TRBV11-2 medium-sized . CASSPLIAGELFF TGTGCCAGCAGCCCCCTGATCGCCGGGGAGCTGTTTTTT
TRBJ2-1 TRBV6-2/TRBV6-3 few . CASSYDSYNEQFF TGTGCCAGCAGTTACGACAGTTACAATGAGCAGTTCTTC
TRBJ1-2 TRBV10-3 many . CAISESHPGNYGYTF TGTGCCATCAGTGAGTCTCACCCGGGAAATTATGGCTACACCTTC
TRBJ2-5 TRBV24-1 medium-sized . CATSDLVFGGRETQYF TGTGCCACCAGTGATTTGGTGTTCGGGGGGCGGGAGACCCAGTACTTC
TRBJ1-4 TRBV19 . . CASSIGTTEINEKLFF TGTGCCAGTAGTATAGGAACGACAGAGATTAATGAAAAACTGTTTTTT
TRBJ1-5 TRBV27 many . CASSGINQPQHF TGTGCCAGCAGCGGGATAAATCAGCCCCAGCATTTT
TRBJ2-2 TRBV28 medium-sized . CASRTRFGELFF TGTGCCAGCAGAACTAGGTTCGGGGAGCTGTTTTTT
TRBJ2-1 TRBV3-1 many TRBD2 CASSQTSGRAAYNEQFF TGTGCCAGCAGCCAGACTAGCGGGAGGGCCGCCTACAATGAGCAGTTCTTC
TRBJ2-5 TRBV11-2 few . CASSLDSRETQYF TGTGCCAGCAGCTTAGATTCCAGAGAGACCCAGTACTTC
TRBJ1-2 TRBV6-9 . TRBD1 CASGSQGGGYTF TGTGCCAGCGGTTCTCAGGGGGGGGGCTACACCTTC
TRBJ2-6 TRBV12-3/TRBV12-4 few . CASSISSGANVLTF TGTGCCAGCAGCATCAGCTCTGGGGCCAACGTCCTGACTTTC
TRBJ1-2 TRBV20-1 many . CSARAALTGNYGYTF TGCAGTGCTAGAGCCGCCCTGACAGGAAACTATGGCTACACCTTC
TRBJ1-3 TRBV7-6 many . CASSLEVTSGNTIYF TGTGCCAGCAGCTTAGAGGTCACCTCTGGAAACACCATATATTTT
TRBJ2-2 TRBV6-1 few . CASRIRDLELFF TGTGCCAGCAGGATACGGGACTTGGAGCTGTTTTTT
TRBJ1-2 TRBV6-9 . . CASSYWASYEAGYTF TGTGCCAGCAGTTACTGGGCAAGCTACGAGGCTGGCTACACATTC
TRBJ2-7 TRBV20-1 medium-sized . CSARDRGSLVRVEQYF TGCAGTGCTAGAGATCGTGGGAGTTTGGTTCGGGTCGAGCAGTACTTC
TRBJ2-4 TRBV2 many . CASGGRLAKNIQYF TGTGCCAGCGGGGGACGGTTAGCCAAAAACATTCAGTACTTC
TRBJ2-1 TRBV6-2/TRBV6-3 many TRBD2 CASSVGTSVYNEQFF TGTGCCAGCAGTGTCGGGACTAGCGTCTACAATGAGCAGTTCTTC
TRBJ2-5 TRBV6-1 many TRBD1 CASTGTAQETQYF TGTGCCAGCACCGGGACAGCTCAAGAGACCCAGTACTTC
TRBJ2-1 TRBV5-1 . . CASSLGGSSYNEQFF TGCGCCAGCAGCTTGGGGGGGAGCTCCTACAATGAGCAGTTCTTC
TRBJ2-2 TRBV6-5 medium-sized . CASSYSRLLTGELFF TGTGCCAGCAGTTACTCCCGACTCCTCACCGGGGAGCTGTTTTTT
TRBJ1-5 TRBV5-6 many TRBD1 CASNMPKIRDRGFRQPQHF TGTGCCAGCAATATGCCTAAAATCCGGGACAGGGGTTTTCGTCAGCCCCAGCATTTT
TRBJ2-7 TRBV15 . TRBD2 CATSRDQLAGGPSYEQYF TGTGCCACCAGCAGAGATCAACTAGCGGGAGGCCCCTCCTACGAGCAGTACTTC
TRBJ2-7 TRBV4-2 medium-sized . CASSQGRGRYEQYF TGTGCCAGCAGCCAAGGTCGTGGGAGGTACGAGCAGTACTTC
TRBJ2-5 TRBV7-9 . . CASSLMGLAEQETQYF TGTGCCAGCAGCTTAATGGGGCTGGCGGAACAAGAGACCCAGTACTTC
TRBJ2-7 TRBV11-3 many . CASSSGLYEQYF TGTGCCAGCAGCTCGGGACTTTACGAGCAGTACTTC
TRBJ2-2 TRBV5-1 . TRBD2 CASSLTGGTGELFF TGCGCCAGCAGCTTAACGGGAGGGACCGGGGAGCTGTTTTTT
TRBJ1-1 TRBV6-1 many TRBD1 CASGQDWNTEAFF TGTGCCAGTGGACAGGATTGGAACACTGAAGCTTTCTTT
TRBJ2-1 TRBV12-3/TRBV12-4 . TRBD2 CASRWTSLSYNEQFF TGTGCCAGCAGGTGGACTAGCCTCTCCTACAATGAGCAGTTCTTC
TRBJ2-7 TRBV6-2/TRBV6-3 . TRBD2 CASSYSRTSDEQYF TGTGCCAGCAGTTACTCTAGGACTAGCGACGAGCAGTACTTC
TRBJ1-2 TRBV2 . TRBD1 CASSRTGKNYGYTF TGTGCCAGCAGTAGGACAGGGAAGAACTATGGCTACACCTTC
TRBJ1-4 TRBV4-1 many TRBD1 CASSRQHTGEGEKLFF TGCGCCAGCAGCCGCCAGCACACAGGGGAAGGTGAAAAACTGTTTTTT
TRBJ1-4 TRBV3-1 medium-sized . CASSPHRRPISEKLFF TGTGCCAGCAGCCCGCACCGGAGGCCGATTAGTGAAAAACTGTTTTTT
TRBJ2-7 TRBV20-1 . . CSAISGSYEQYF TGCAGTGCTATATCGGGATCCTACGAGCAGTACTTC
TRBJ2-1 TRBV5-1 many TRBD2 CASSLGEGPRYNEQFF TGCGCCAGCAGCTTGGGGGAGGGACCCCGTTACAATGAGCAGTTCTTC
TRBJ1-4 TRBV11-2 . . CASSFQRANEKLFF TGTGCCAGCAGCTTTCAGAGGGCTAATGAAAAACTGTTTTTT
TRBJ1-3 TRBV5-5 many TRBD1 CASSLRQGGNTIYF TGTGCCAGCAGCTTGAGACAGGGGGGAAACACCATATATTTT
TRBJ1-5 TRBV20-1 . . CSARQQGRYSNQPQHF TGCAGTGCTAGACAACAGGGCCGTTATAGCAATCAGCCCCAGCATTTT
TRBJ2-3 TRBV13 . TRBD2 CASSLGRGGRMLSTDTQYF TGTGCCAGCAGCTTAGGTCGAGGCGGGAGGATGTTGAGCACAGATACGCAGTATTTT
TRBJ2-7 TRBV6-8 . . CASRSPDTYSYEQYF TGTGCCAGCAGATCCCCTGACACCTACTCCTACGAGCAGTACTTC
TRBJ1-2 TRBV6-1 few . CASTYRGGYGYTF TGTGCCAGCACCTACAGAGGTGGCTATGGCTACACCTTC
TRBJ1-5 TRBV13 medium-sized . CASSAGRVNQPQHF TGTGCCAGCAGCGCGGGACGGGTCAATCAGCCCCAGCATTTT
TRBJ1-2 TRBV29-1 many . CSVRTAANYGYTF TGCAGCGTGCGGACTGCAGCTAACTATGGCTACACCTTC
TRBJ2-1 TRBV11-2 . . CASSLESPGSSYNEQFF TGTGCCAGCAGCTTAGAGAGCCCGGGCAGCTCCTACAACGAGCAGTTCTTC
TRBJ1-6 TRBV6-1 medium-sized . CASSEGPWDSPLHF TGTGCCAGCAGTGAAGGACCGTGGGATTCACCCCTCCACTTT
TRBJ2-7 TRBV11-3 many . CASSTSDNYEQYF TGTGCCAGCAGCACCAGCGACAACTACGAGCAGTACTTC
TRBJ2-5 TRBV24-1 medium-sized TRBD1 CATSDRGQGARETQYF TGTGCCACCAGTGACCGGGGACAGGGGGCGCGGGAGACCCAGTACTTC
TRBJ2-2 TRBV14 many . CASSPYGNTGELFF TGTGCCAGCAGCCCTTATGGGAACACCGGGGAGCTGTTTTTT
TRBJ2-5 TRBV6-1 few . CASNLGQRQETQYF TGTGCCAGCAACCTCGGACAGCGCCAAGAGACCCAGTACTTC
TRBJ1-6 TRBV7-9 many . CASSSYNRGNSPLHF TGTGCCAGCAGCTCTTACAACCGGGGAAATTCACCCCTCCACTTT
TRBJ2-5 TRBV6-1 many TRBD2 CAGFREGQETQYF TGTGCCGGATTTCGGGAGGGACAAGAGACCCAGTACTTC
TRBJ1-1 TRBV5-1 once . CASSLGADTEAFF TGCGCCAGCAGCTTGGGGGCTGACACTGAAGCTTTCTTT
TRBJ2-3 TRBV30 many TRBD2 CAWSVMAGGLAGGSQYF TGTGCCTGGAGTGTAATGGCAGGGGGACTAGCGGGAGGGTCGCAGTATTTT
TRBJ2-1 TRBV19 many TRBD1 CASRLQGEQFF TGTGCCAGTAGACTACAGGGGGAGCAGTTCTTC
TRBJ2-7 TRBV12-3/TRBV12-4 few TRBD1 CASSSGTALYEQYF TGTGCCAGCAGCTCCGGGACAGCACTCTACGAGCAGTACTTC
TRBJ1-2 TRBV6-1 few . CASSEALPYSGYGYTF TGTGCCAGCAGTGAAGCGCTTCCGTACTCAGGCTATGGCTACACCTTC
TRBJ2-7 TRBV30 . . CAWSVTGAYEQYF TGTGCATGGAGTGTGACCGGGGCCTACGAGCAGTACTTC
TRBJ2-7 TRBV5-1 many . CASSRDNYEQYF TGCGCCAGCAGCCGGGACAATTACGAGCAGTACTTC
TRBJ1-4 TRBV12-3/TRBV12-4 many . CASSSIRGGGNEKLFF TGTGCCAGCAGTTCAATCCGAGGAGGCGGCAATGAAAAACTGTTTTTT
TRBJ1-2 TRBV28 many TRBD1 CASRPSDRDGYYGYTF TGTGCCAGCAGACCCTCGGACAGGGATGGATACTATGGCTACACCTTC